The 29 T cell receptor beta chains below come from one sample, sequenced in a study of cytomegalovirus exposure and HLA in healthy donors. The PCR contained 60 Vbeta and 13 Jbeta primers. Measured with immunoSEQ multiplex PCR; TCRdb has only the in-frame clones, and not every one. The table includes around 160,000 clones, 78% detected once. Sequencing was done on a sample of PBMCs. The receptors stem from a man in his forties or fifties in good health and CMV-seropositive.

J is TRBJ1-1 and V is TRBV19; TRBD1 agrees at 11 bases. Germline assignment: CDR1 LNHDA and CDR2 SQIVND (reference sequence). With 5 bases clipped from V and 6 bases from J, the junction kept 8 bases outside the gene matches. This CDR3 is built from 15 residues. The CDR3 region has the DNA TGTGCCAGTAGTTTTGGACAGGGGGCGACCCCTGAAGCTTTCTTT. Protein sequence: CASSFGQGATPEAFF.

The table lists this clone with a count of one. V gene TRBV29-1 combines with J gene TRBJ2-3; D is undetermined. From germline, CDR1 is SQVTM and CDR2 ANQGSEA. The germline V and J ends were trimmed by 1 base and 2 bases, with 13 bases remaining between them. The CDR3 has 15 amino acids. The CDR3 sequence: CSVEGIWPYTDTQYF. The CDR3 DNA reads as TGCAGCGTTGAAGGAATCTGGCCGTACACAGATACGCAGTATTTT.

The CDR3 sequence is CASSAGVGRSGLTYNEQFF. CDR3 nucleotides: TGTGCCAGCAGCGCGGGAGTCGGTCGGAGCGGTCTCACCTACAATGAGCAGTTCTTC. J is TRBJ2-1 and V is TRBV9, with D maybe TRBD2 (6 bases). CDR3 length equals 19 residues. V lost 3 bases and J lost 2, with 24 bases in between. Germline values: CDR1 SGDLS, CDR2 YYNGEE.

The gene calls are TRBV6-6 and TRBJ2-1; 8 nucleotides line up with TRBD2. Germline V gene lookup returns CDR1 MNHNY and CDR2 SVGAGI (reference sequence). The CDR3 has 16 residues. V gave up 7 bases and J gave up 6 bases; unmatched junction bases: 14. CDR3 DNA: TGTGCCAGCAAAGCGGCCGGTGGGACTAGGGTCAATGAGCAGTTCTTC. Translating gives CASKAAGGTRVNEQFF.

The chain joins TRBV9 to TRBJ2-1, with 7 bases fitting TRBD1. CDR1 is SGDLS and CDR2 is YYNGEE in the germline V gene. The CDR3 sequence is 16 residues long. The V gene end was trimmed by 2 bases and the J gene end by 3 bases; junction bases not matched to a gene: 8. CDR3 in DNA: TGTGCCAGCAGCGTCCAGGTAGGGACAGTCTACAATGAGCAGTTCTTC. Translating gives CASSVQVGTVYNEQFF.

The sample holds one count of this clone. V gene TRBV27 combines with J gene TRBJ2-5, with D uncertain. V lost 6 bases, J lost 13 bases, and 9 bases lay in between. Germline loops: CDR1 MNHEY, CDR2 SMNVEV (reference sequence). The CDR3 spans 9 residues. The CDR3 bases are TGTGCCAGCAGGCCTCCGGTGTACTTC. It encodes CASRPPVYF.

The gene calls are TRBV5-4 and TRBJ1-4, with a possible D match to TRBD1 (6 bases). The germline V gene encodes CDR1 SGHNT and CDR2 YYREEE (reference sequence). This CDR3 has 15 amino acids. Trimming shortened V by 4 bases and J by 0 bases, and 10 bases separated the two germline ends. CDR3 in DNA: TGTGCCAGCAGCCCACAGGGAGCAACTAATGAAAAACTGTTTTTT. This sequence encodes CASSPQGATNEKLFF.

In DNA form, the CDR3 reads TGTGCCAGCAGCCTAAGTAGTGGGAGAAAGATCTCCTACAATGAGCAGTTCTTC. Its protein product is CASSLSSGRKISYNEQFF. This chain links TRBV9 with TRBJ2-1, with D possibly TRBD2 on 5 matching bases. CDR1 is SGDLS and CDR2 is YYNGEE in the germline V gene. The CDR3 spans 18 residues. Trimming stripped 4 bases from V and 0 bases from J, with 20 bases between.

This chain connects TRBV6-4 to TRBJ2-1; 8 bases are a match to TRBD1. Trimming removed 3 bases from V and 6 bases from J; junction bases left unmatched: 7. The CDR3 covers 15 residues. Germline CDR1 MRHNA, CDR2 SNTAGT. CDR3 sequence reads: CASSEGQVSGNEQFF. CDR3 nucleotides: TGTGCCAGCAGTGAGGGACAGGTTTCCGGCAATGAGCAGTTCTTC.

The table lists this clone with a few counts. V gene TRBV6-5 combines with J gene TRBJ1-2; D is possibly TRBD1 (5 bases). Trimming removed 6 bases from V and 6 bases from J, with 14 bases in between. Germline V CDR1 and CDR2: MNHEY, SVGAGI. The CDR3 is 13 residues long. DNA for the CDR3: TGTGCCAGCAGCCAAGGGGTTTTCCATGGCTACACCTTC. Residues: CASSQGVFHGYTF.

The chain has TRBV6-1 and TRBJ2-5; a weak D match, TRBD1 (5 bases). Germline CDR1 is MNHNS and CDR2 is SASEGT. The CDR3 spans 15 residues. Trimming left V 5 bases short and J 2 bases short, with 15 bases between. The DNA of the CDR3 is TGTGCCAGCAGTTCGGCAGGGTATAATCAAGAGACCCAGTACTTC. Residues: CASSSAGYNQETQYF.

The chain has TRBV7-8 and TRBJ2-5, with D unresolved. The J call could be wrong; TRBJ2-7 is a better fit for the DNA end. Germline CDR1 reads SGHVS; CDR2 reads FQNEAQ. This CDR3 has 15 residues. The CDR3, as DNA: TGTGCCAGCAGCCGTACCAGAGAGGCCCCCTACGAGCAGTACTTC. This gives the protein CASSRTREAPYEQYF.

The V call is TRBV6-1, the J call TRBJ1-2; a possible D gene is TRBD1 (6 bases). The CDR3 runs 14 residues. CDR1 and CDR2 from the germline V gene are MNHNS and SASEGT. V lost 0 bases and J lost 6, with 11 bases in between. The CDR3 DNA sequence: TGTGCCAGCAGTGAAGCCCAGGGGCGGGATGGCTACACCTTC. It codes for CASSEAQGRDGYTF.

A few counts support this clone. The chain is built from TRBV7-2 and TRBJ2-3, with D tentatively TRBD1 (5 bases). From germline, CDR1 is SGHTA and CDR2 FQGNSA. The CDR3 runs 13 residues. Trimming removed 5 bases from V and 6 bases from J, with 12 bases in between. CDR3 loop: CASSPIAGDTQYF. Written as DNA, the CDR3 is TGTGCCAGCAGCCCGATCGCAGGGGATACGCAGTATTTT.

The chain carries TRBV29-1 and TRBJ1-1; D gene uncertain. Trimming removed 4 bases from V and 0 bases from J, with 12 bases in between. CDR3 size: 14 residues. From germline, CDR1 is SQVTM and CDR2 ANQGSEA. The CDR3 nucleotides are TGCAGCGTTGTAACGGGAAACATGAACACTGAAGCTTTCTTT. Its protein is CSVVTGNMNTEAFF.

The rearrangement joins TRBV7-2 to TRBJ2-1; D might be TRBD1 (6 bases). Trimming stripped 5 bases from V and 7 bases from J, with 12 bases between. The CDR3 sequence is 13 residues long. Germline CDR1 and CDR2: SGHTA and FQGNSA. CDR3: CASSQGQLNEQFF. The CDR3, as DNA: TGTGCCAGCAGCCAGGGGCAGCTGAATGAGCAGTTCTTC.

The gene calls are TRBV28 and TRBJ2-4; D is perhaps TRBD1 (5 bases). The CDR3 has 11 residues. Germline assignment: CDR1 MDHEN and CDR2 SYDVKM. The V gene lost 6 bases and the J gene lost 5 bases, with 5 bases spanning the gap. The CDR3 DNA sequence: TGTGCCAGCAGGACAGAAAACATTCAGTACTTC. Protein product: CASRTENIQYF.

This rearrangement joins TRBV5-4 to TRBJ2-5, with D perhaps matching TRBD2 (6 bases). From germline, CDR1 is SGHNT and CDR2 YYREEE (reference sequence). This CDR3 region has 16 residues. Trimming cost V 0 bases and J 1 base, with 13 bases left between them. The CDR3 loop is CASSLAIGTLQETQYF. The CDR3 DNA is TGTGCCAGCAGCTTGGCCATTGGGACTCTCCAAGAGACCCAGTACTTC.

V is TRBV28 and J is TRBJ2-7, with 8 bases aligning to TRBD2. CDR1 and CDR2 from the germline V gene are MDHEN and SYDVKM. The V and J ends lost 6 bases and 2 bases, in that order; junction bases with no gene match: 12. CDR3 size: 16 residues. Written as DNA, the CDR3 is TGTGCCAGCAGGCGATTACCGGGACTAGAACCCTACGAGCAGTACTTC. Residues: CASRRLPGLEPYEQYF.

There are a few counts of this clone. The J gene is TRBJ1-5, the V gene TRBV10-3; 7 bases agree with TRBD1. This CDR3 comprises 17 residues. Losses at the gene ends were 3 bases for V and 1 base for J; bases not matched to a gene: 9. CDR1 is ENHRY, CDR2 SYGVKD, per germline. The CDR3, as DNA: TGTGCCATCAGTGACCAAGTGGGACAGACAAGCAATCAGCCCCAGCATTTT. It yields the protein CAISDQVGQTSNQPQHF.

The chain recombines TRBV19 with TRBJ1-1, with 8 bases identical to TRBD1. CDR3 length: 15 residues. Germline lookup yields CDR1 LNHDA and CDR2 SQIVND (reference sequence). J was trimmed by 4 bases and V by 3 bases; bases with no gene match: 7. Here the CDR3 reads CASSIGQGEGTEAFF. The DNA for the CDR3 is TGTGCCAGTAGTATTGGACAGGGAGAGGGCACTGAAGCTTTCTTT.

The V gene is TRBV5-3, the J gene TRBJ2-7, with D tentatively TRBD2 (5 bases). TRBV5-3 belongs to the ORF category, with a function that is uncertain. V lost 0 bases to trimming and J lost 2 bases, with 12 bases between them. The CDR3 covers 15 residues. The DNA for the CDR3 is TGTGCCAGAAGCTTGGCTGGGTTAGCGACCTACGAGCAGTACTTC. As protein: CARSLAGLATYEQYF.

This clone was counted a few times. V and J are TRBV29-1 and TRBJ1-2; D gene ambiguous. Per the germline V gene, CDR1 is SQVTM and CDR2 is ANQGSEA. V was clipped by 3 bases and J by 8 bases, with 13 bases between them. The CDR3 sequence is 12 residues long. The CDR3 DNA sequence: TGCAGCGTTGAGGGTCAGCCAGGCGGCTACACCTTC. Protein product: CSVEGQPGGYTF.

The gene calls are TRBV15 and TRBJ1-5; D is uncertain. V lost 2 bases and J lost 0, with 17 bases in between. Germline-derived CDR1 and CDR2 are LNHNV and YYDKDF (reference sequence). This CDR3 contains 18 residues. The CDR3 region is CATSRRMGWRISNQPQHF. In DNA, the CDR3 is TGTGCCACCAGCAGACGCATGGGATGGAGGATTAGCAATCAGCCCCAGCATTTT.

The chain links TRBV18 to TRBJ2-3, with D perhaps TRBD2 (7 bases). Trimming removed 0 bases from V and 4 bases from J, with 20 bases in between. The CDR3 is made up of 18 amino acids. Germline CDR1 KGHSH, CDR2 LQKENI. In DNA form, the CDR3 reads TGTGCCAGCTCACCACCGGCGGGAGATCCCGGGGGGCCAGATACGCAGTATTTT. Its protein is CASSPPAGDPGGPDTQYF. Supplemented by reference TRBV18 and TRBJ2-3, the full variable domain reads NAGVMQNPRHLVRRRGQEARLRCSPMKGHSHVYWYRQLPEEGLKFMVYLQKENIIDESGMPKERFSAEFPKEGPSILRIQQVVRGDSAAYFCASSPPAGDPGGPDTQYFGPGTRLTVL.

J is TRBJ1-1 and V is TRBV6-5, with TRBD1 as a possible D gene (5 bases). Germline V CDR1 and CDR2: MNHEY, SVGAGI. The germline V and J ends were trimmed by 0 bases and 0 bases, with 8 bases remaining between them. This CDR3 contains 15 residues. The CDR3 sequence: CASSYSTELNTEAFF. CDR3 in DNA: TGTGCCAGCAGTTACTCGACAGAATTGAACACTGAAGCTTTCTTT.

This CDR3 reads CASSLGKGLAGYEQYF. The CDR3 DNA reads TGTGCCAGCAGTTTGGGAAAGGGACTAGCGGGTTACGAGCAGTACTTC. This chain links TRBV27 with TRBJ2-7; 12 bases map to TRBD2. The CDR3 spans 16 residues. The germline V gene encodes CDR1 MNHEY and CDR2 SMNVEV (reference sequence). V gave up 3 bases and J gave up 4 bases; unmatched junction bases: 7.

This clone was detected only once. The chain combines TRBV28 with TRBJ1-4; D call uncertain. CDR1 and CDR2 (germline): MDHEN, SYDVKM. The length of the CDR3 is 13 residues. V was shortened by 8 bases and J by 4 bases, with 11 bases between the two germline ends. CDR3 DNA: TGTGCCAGCCGCTGGGCCCTTAATGAAAAACTGTTTTTT. Its translation is CASRWALNEKLFF.

The V call is TRBV6-5, the J call TRBJ1-6, with 7 positions matching TRBD1. V lost 3 bases to trimming and J lost 14 bases; unmatched junction nucleotides: 7. CDR1 is MNHEY, CDR2 SVGAGI, per germline. The CDR3 sequence is 13 residues long. The DNA for the CDR3 is TGTGCCAGCAGTTATTCGGGACAGAAAACCCTCCACTTT. Its translation is CASSYSGQKTLHF.